A selection of T cell receptor beta chains follows, all from one sample in a study of early T cells in non-severe SARS-CoV-2 infection. TCRdb reprocessed the 5' RACE reads via MiXCR and lists one record per CDR3 protein. The profile shows around 100,000 distinct CDR3 sequences, approximately 14% of them singletons. The specimen was whole blood. Receptors were obtained from an adult who was a healthcare worker with PCR-confirmed SARS-CoV-2 infection or an uninfected control (not recorded which). CDR3s include the opening cysteine and the closing phenylalanine or tryptophan. Fields, in order: D gene, V gene, J gene, clone size, CDR3 protein, CDR3 DNA. The D gene is left open where the match is weak. Clone size appears in some rows only: once, few, many, or a class for an expanded clone.

d_gene: TRBD1
v_gene: TRBV10-3
j_gene: TRBJ1-1
abundance: many
CDR3aa: CAISVGQGYTEAFF
CDR3nt: TGTGCCATCAGTGTGGGACAGGGATACACTGAAGCTTTCTTT

d_gene: .
v_gene: TRBV13
j_gene: TRBJ2-7
abundance: .
CDR3aa: CASNRFPRTRQYF
CDR3nt: TGTGCCAGCAACCGATTTCCGAGGACCCGGCAGTACTTC

d_gene: .
v_gene: TRBV20-1
j_gene: TRBJ2-7
abundance: .
CDR3aa: CSARTVIHEQYF
CDR3nt: TGCAGTGCTAGGACAGTTATCCACGAGCAGTACTTC

d_gene: TRBD1
v_gene: TRBV27
j_gene: TRBJ2-5
abundance: .
CDR3aa: CASSSQGAGETQYF
CDR3nt: TGTGCCAGCAGTTCCCAGGGGGCCGGAGAGACCCAGTACTTC

d_gene: .
v_gene: TRBV6-2/TRBV6-3
j_gene: TRBJ2-1
abundance: few
CDR3aa: CASSFGDGNEQFF
CDR3nt: TGTGCCAGCAGTTTCGGGGACGGAAATGAGCAGTTCTTC

d_gene: .
v_gene: TRBV5-4
j_gene: TRBJ2-1
abundance: .
CDR3aa: CASSARPSEGGQFF
CDR3nt: TGTGCCAGCAGCGCCCGACCTAGCGAGGGTGGGCAGTTCTTC

d_gene: .
v_gene: TRBV5-8
j_gene: TRBJ2-5
abundance: many
CDR3aa: CASSLEEAQETQYF
CDR3nt: TGTGCCAGCAGCTTGGAGGAGGCGCAAGAGACCCAGTACTTC

d_gene: TRBD1
v_gene: TRBV25-1
j_gene: TRBJ2-5
abundance: few
CDR3aa: CASKGAETQYF
CDR3nt: TGTGCCTCCAAGGGGGCTGAGACCCAGTACTTC

d_gene: TRBD1
v_gene: TRBV28
j_gene: TRBJ1-5
abundance: .
CDR3aa: CASSLGQGGYSNQPQHF
CDR3nt: TGTGCCAGCAGTTTAGGACAGGGAGGGTATAGCAATCAGCCCCAGCATTTT

d_gene: TRBD2
v_gene: TRBV9
j_gene: TRBJ2-3
abundance: .
CDR3aa: CASSEESGRSTDTQYF
CDR3nt: TGTGCCAGCAGCGAGGAAAGCGGGAGAAGCACAGATACGCAGTATTTT

d_gene: .
v_gene: TRBV2
j_gene: TRBJ2-2
abundance: many
CDR3aa: CASSASGGLNTGELFF
CDR3nt: TGTGCCAGCAGTGCCTCTGGGGGGCTGAACACCGGGGAGCTGTTTTTT

d_gene: TRBD1
v_gene: TRBV28
j_gene: TRBJ1-2
abundance: .
CDR3aa: CASSSVRQGPFHTF
CDR3nt: TGTGCCAGCAGTTCCGTAAGACAGGGTCCTTTCCACACCTTC

d_gene: .
v_gene: TRBV10-3
j_gene: TRBJ2-1
abundance: .
CDR3aa: CAINGGRDLPYNEQFF
CDR3nt: TGTGCCATCAACGGTGGGCGGGATCTTCCCTACAATGAGCAGTTCTTC

d_gene: .
v_gene: TRBV28
j_gene: TRBJ1-2
abundance: .
CDR3aa: CASHEGTYGYTF
CDR3nt: TGTGCCAGTCACGAGGGGACCTATGGCTACACCTTC

d_gene: TRBD1
v_gene: TRBV24-1
j_gene: TRBJ2-3
abundance: few
CDR3aa: CATSDLRGRDTQYF
CDR3nt: TGTGCCACCAGTGATTTAAGGGGGCGCGATACGCAGTATTTT

d_gene: TRBD2
v_gene: TRBV20-1
j_gene: TRBJ2-5
abundance: many
CDR3aa: CSARDPLTAGEETQYF
CDR3nt: TGCAGTGCTAGAGACCCTCTTACGGCGGGAGAAGAGACCCAGTACTTC

d_gene: .
v_gene: TRBV30
j_gene: TRBJ2-1
abundance: many
CDR3aa: CAWSISSSYNEQFF
CDR3nt: TGTGCCTGGAGTATTTCGAGCTCCTACAATGAGCAGTTCTTC

d_gene: .
v_gene: TRBV7-2
j_gene: TRBJ2-1
abundance: many
CDR3aa: CASSSHRYSDNEQFF
CDR3nt: TGTGCCAGCAGCTCTCACCGGTACTCCGACAATGAGCAGTTCTTC

d_gene: TRBD2
v_gene: TRBV20-1
j_gene: TRBJ2-3
abundance: .
CDR3aa: CSAGTSGVTDTQYF
CDR3nt: TGCAGTGCTGGGACTAGCGGGGTCACAGATACGCAGTATTTT

d_gene: .
v_gene: TRBV7-2
j_gene: TRBJ2-2
abundance: few
CDR3aa: CASSPQRESVSTGELFF
CDR3nt: TGTGCCAGCAGCCCCCAGCGAGAGTCAGTGAGCACCGGGGAGCTGTTTTTT

d_gene: .
v_gene: TRBV2
j_gene: TRBJ1-5
abundance: many
CDR3aa: CASSDLMGAAGGPQHF
CDR3nt: TGTGCCAGCAGTGACCTGATGGGAGCGGCGGGTGGTCCCCAGCATTTT

d_gene: .
v_gene: TRBV6-5
j_gene: TRBJ1-4
abundance: .
CDR3aa: CASSYRRAEKLFF
CDR3nt: TGTGCCAGCAGTTACCGCCGGGCTGAGAAACTGTTTTTT

d_gene: TRBD1
v_gene: TRBV12-3/TRBV12-4
j_gene: TRBJ2-1
abundance: .
CDR3aa: CASSLVPGGSYNEQFF
CDR3nt: TGTGCCAGCAGTTTAGTCCCAGGGGGCTCCTACAATGAGCAGTTCTTC

d_gene: TRBD2
v_gene: TRBV19
j_gene: TRBJ2-1
abundance: few
CDR3aa: CASSPHSSGRVHEQFF
CDR3nt: TGTGCCAGTAGTCCCCACTCTAGCGGGAGGGTCCATGAGCAGTTCTTC

d_gene: .
v_gene: TRBV6-5
j_gene: TRBJ1-4
abundance: few
CDR3aa: CASSYRTGYEKLFF
CDR3nt: TGTGCCAGCAGTTACCGAACAGGTTACGAAAAACTGTTTTTT

d_gene: .
v_gene: TRBV5-1
j_gene: TRBJ2-1
abundance: few
CDR3aa: CASSFARPGNEQFF
CDR3nt: TGCGCCAGCAGCTTTGCTAGGCCGGGGAATGAGCAGTTCTTC

d_gene: TRBD2
v_gene: TRBV19
j_gene: TRBJ2-2
abundance: many
CDR3aa: CATNPLAGRVTGELFF
CDR3nt: TGTGCCACCAACCCCTTAGCGGGAAGGGTGACCGGGGAGCTGTTTTTT

d_gene: .
v_gene: TRBV4-1
j_gene: TRBJ1-1
abundance: .
CDR3aa: CASSQGATSSFF
CDR3nt: TGCGCCAGCAGCCAGGGGGCCACGTCTAGTTTCTTT